This entry features one TCR beta chain sequence. What antigen it recognizes has not been identified. No much larger clone is present one base from it, and per-base qualities are unavailable. The data derive from a study of radiotherapy plus CTLA-4 blockade in lung cancer (dated by TCRdb to 2016 to 2019). For the wider study: Objective responses were observed in about a sixth of enrolled patients, and disease control was achieved in approximately 32%. Broad study findings and their caveats: TCR clones derived from tumors expanded in peripheral blood after treatment with radiotherapy and ipilimumab. Increased serum interferon-beta after radiation, together with early dynamic changes in blood T cell clones, were reported to be the strongest predictors of response.

Libraries came from the immunoSEQ multiplex PCR assay. Not all clones reach the TCRdb copy of this immuneACCESS table, which keeps in-frame sequences only. Checked studies attribute under half of the gap to unresolved V genes and leave the rest unexplained. The sample records approximately 110,000 clones, roughly 77% of which are singletons. Around 3% of the sample comes from the top ten. Trimming at the junction amounts to 3 bases on V and 0 bases on J, and the germline ends lie 18 bases apart. CDR1 and CDR2 are drawn from the germline V gene: KGHSH, LQKENI. Reading from cysteine to phenylalanine, the CDR3 counts 18 amino acids. The sequence is cut down to CDR3 DNA, 54 bases in frame from base 1. Focal radiation therapy combined with CTLA-4 blockade (ipilimumab) was tested in patients with chemo-refractory metastatic non-small-cell lung cancer.

This receptor was taken from a human donor with non-small cell lung cancer that progressed on radiotherapy plus ipilimumab. Some clones in this sample may be carry-over from other donors' samples. The sequence links TRBV18 to TRBJ1-5, with no confident D gene call. Sequenced material: peripheral blood, taken from a patient treated with radiotherapy plus ipilimumab. Here the CDR3 is given as CASSPRPGGGDSNQPQHF. The nucleotide sequence is TGTGCCAGCTCACCTAGACCGGGAGGCGGGGATAGCAATCAGCCCCAGCATTTT.